A single sample is the source of the 22 T cell receptor beta chains below, sequenced in a study of blood T cell repertoires in COVID-19 (dated by TCRdb to the early 2020s). The library was made by the immunoSEQ multiplex PCR assay. TCRdb retrieved this table from immuneACCESS and kept in-frame rearrangements only. Not all clones are present; in checked studies, unresolved V genes account for under half, and no reason is known for the remainder. This sample gives 250,000 or so clones in total; 80% to 95% of them show up just once. The ten largest clones add up to 0.83% of the sample. The sample comprised peripheral blood. These TCRs come from a man younger than 40 with COVID-19, enrolled during active disease.

This chain uses TRBV5-4 with TRBJ1-3; weak D call: TRBD1 (5 bases). The CDR3 loop spans 16 amino acids. Trimming removed 0 bases at V and 3 bases at J, with 13 bases between. Per the germline V gene, CDR1 is SGHNT and CDR2 is YYREEE (reference sequence). Here the CDR3 reads CASSLEAGHLGNTIYF. As DNA, the CDR3 is TGTGCCAGCAGCTTGGAGGCCGGACACCTTGGAAACACCATATATTTT.

The rearrangement links TRBV5-1 to TRBJ2-1; 7 positions agree with TRBD2. Unmatched junction bases numbered 2, after V lost 2 bases and J lost 0 bases. Germline V gene lookup returns CDR1 SGHRS and CDR2 YFSETQ. The CDR3 length is 15 residues. This chain's CDR3 is CASSLGTTSYNEQFF. The CDR3 DNA is TGCGCCAGCAGCTTAGGGACTACCTCCTACAATGAGCAGTTCTTC.

The chain recombines TRBV7-9 with TRBJ2-5; 9 bases align to TRBD2. The germline V gene has CDR1 SEHNR and CDR2 FQNEAQ (reference sequence). V shed 4 bases, J shed 5 bases, and the junction held 14 bases outside the gene matches. The CDR3 spans 17 residues. The CDR3 bases are TGTGCCAGCAGCTCCCTTCTGGCGGGGGGGCCGGGGGAGACCCAGTACTTC. Its translation is CASSSLLAGGPGETQYF.

The CDR3 region is CASSSTTSGAYNEQFF. The CDR3 DNA reads TGTGCCAGCAGCTCAACGACTAGCGGGGCCTACAATGAGCAGTTCTTC. The chain uses TRBV11-1 and TRBJ2-1, with 11 nucleotides matching TRBD2. This CDR3 region has 16 residues. With V trimmed by 4 bases and J by 2 bases, 4 bases remained unmatched. CDR1 and CDR2 (germline): SGHAT, FQDESV (reference sequence).

The V call is TRBV9, the J call TRBJ2-3; 8 nucleotides line up with TRBD1. Trimming cost V 3 bases and J 2 bases; bases outside gene matches: 5. Germline CDR1 SGDLS, CDR2 YYNGEE. This CDR3 region has 15 residues. This chain's CDR3 is CASSAQGVITDTQYF. The CDR3 bases are TGTGCCAGCAGCGCACAGGGGGTGATCACAGATACGCAGTATTTT.

The V and J genes are TRBV24-1 and TRBJ1-2; a possible D gene is TRBD1 (5 bases). The CDR3 is 14 amino acids. Between the trimmed V and J ends, which lost 4 bases and 9 bases, there was a span of 17 bases. In germline, CDR1 is KGHDR, CDR2 SFDVKD. The CDR3 DNA reads TGTGCCACCAGTGACTTGGCCGGCAGGGTCCGCTACACCTTC. It codes for CATSDLAGRVRYTF.

The gene calls are TRBV2 and TRBJ2-2, with D tentatively TRBD1 (5 bases). Germline V lookup: CDR1 SNHLY, CDR2 FYNNEI. This CDR3 is built from 13 residues. V was cut by 8 bases and J by 0 bases, with 7 bases left in between. The CDR3 region is CASGRANTGELFF. The CDR3, as DNA: TGTGCCAGCGGCAGGGCGAACACCGGGGAGCTGTTTTTT.

V is TRBV19 and J is TRBJ1-6; D unclear. CDR3 length: 14 residues. Germline V gene sequence: CDR1 LNHDA, CDR2 SQIVND (reference sequence). V lost 0 bases and J lost 7, with 7 bases in between. DNA for the CDR3: TGTGCCAGTAGTATAGACGGCAGGAATTCACCCCTCCACTTT. Its protein product is CASSIDGRNSPLHF.

CDR3 in amino acids: CASSNGQIYEQYF. The CDR3 DNA sequence: TGCGCCAGCAGTAATGGACAAATCTACGAGCAGTACTTC. The chain has TRBV10-1 and TRBJ2-7; weak D call: TRBD1 (5 bases). Germline V gives CDR1 WNHNN, CDR2 SYGVQD (reference sequence). CDR3 length: 13 amino acids. The V end was cut by 5 bases, the J end by 3 bases, with 11 bases between.

Only a few counts were recorded for this clone. The rearrangement links TRBV3-1 (or the pseudogene TRBV3-2) to TRBJ2-7; 8 bases line up with TRBD1. This CDR3 comprises 16 residues. Germline V gene lookup returns CDR1 LGHDT and CDR2 YNNKEL (reference sequence). The V gene end was trimmed by 5 bases and the J gene end by 2 bases; junction bases not matched to a gene: 11. CDR3 sequence reads: CASSSPRTGLTYEQYF. CDR3 sequence (DNA): TGTGCCAGCAGCTCCCCCCGGACAGGGCTTACCTACGAGCAGTACTTC.

In this sample, this clone turned up once. J is TRBJ2-7 and V is TRBV5-5, with D possibly TRBD1 on 5 matching bases. V lost 3 bases, J lost 2 bases, and 15 bases lay in between. The CDR3 is made up of 15 amino acids. CDR1 SGHKS and CDR2 YYEKEE come from the germline V gene (reference sequence). The CDR3 sequence: CASSSVGERTYEQYF. The CDR3 region has the DNA TGTGCCAGCAGCTCCGTAGGGGAAAGGACCTACGAGCAGTACTTC. Based on the CDR3 plus reference TRBV5-5 and TRBJ2-7, the full variable domain is DAGVTQSPTHLIKTRGQQVTLRCSPISGHKSVSWYQQVLGQGPQFIFQYYEKEERGRGNFPDRFSARQFPNYSSELNVNALLLGDSALYLCASSSVGERTYEQYFGPGTRLTVT.

This clone came up once. The rearrangement joins TRBV11-2 to TRBJ2-3; 10 bases are shared with TRBD2. In germline, CDR1 is SGHAT, CDR2 FQNNGV. The CDR3 contains 20 residues. V shed 0 bases and J 2 bases; nucleotides not matched to a gene: 14. CDR3 amino acids: CASSLEGWLAGDTNTDTQYF. CDR3 bases: TGTGCCAGCAGCTTAGAAGGCTGGCTAGCGGGGGACACCAACACAGATACGCAGTATTTT.

The V and J genes are TRBV3-1 (or the pseudogene TRBV3-2) and TRBJ1-1, with TRBD1 matching 8 bases. This CDR3 comprises 16 residues. J gave up 1 base and V 4 bases, and 8 bases lay outside the gene matches. The germline V gene has CDR1 LGHDT and CDR2 YNNKEL (reference sequence). Here the CDR3 DNA reads TGTGCCAGCAGCCCCCAGACAGGGGAAGCGAACACTGAAGCTTTCTTT. The encoded protein is CASSPQTGEANTEAFF.

The chain recombines TRBV2 with TRBJ1-2; 8 bases fit TRBD1. Trimming cost V 7 bases and J 4 bases; bases outside gene matches: 8. CDR1 and CDR2 from the germline V gene are SNHLY and FYNNEI. The CDR3 is made up of 14 amino acids. The CDR3 here is CASTQQGVGYGYTF. CDR3 coding DNA: TGTGCCAGCACACAACAGGGGGTAGGCTATGGCTACACCTTC.

This clone was observed a few times. The CDR3 loop reads CASSPGQASSYGYTF. CDR3 sequence (DNA): TGCGCCAGCAGCCCTGGACAGGCCTCTTCCTATGGCTACACCTTC. The rearrangement uses TRBV5-1 and TRBJ1-2; 7 nucleotides match TRBD1. V shed 4 bases, J shed 4 bases, and the junction held 10 bases outside the gene matches. The CDR3 spans 15 residues. Germline V gene data show CDR1 as SGHRS and CDR2 as YFSETQ.

The CDR3 bases are TGTGCCAGTAGTCCGATCAGGGAAGCGGGGCAGCCCCAGCATTTT. Its protein is CASSPIREAGQPQHF. The J gene is TRBJ1-5, the V gene TRBV19, with D maybe TRBD1 (5 bases). Germline V gene data show CDR1 as LNHDA and CDR2 as SQIVND (reference sequence). V was pared by 5 bases and J by 7 bases, with 18 bases between. CDR3 length: 15 amino acids.

The chain is built from TRBV4-2 and TRBJ2-3; TRBD2 aligns across 10 bases. The CDR3 is made up of 16 amino acids. Germline lookup yields CDR1 LGHNA and CDR2 YNFKEQ. Trimming at V came to 3 bases and at J to 2 bases, leaving 5 bases not matched to a gene. The CDR3 coding sequence is TGTGCCAGCAGCCAGGAACTAGCGGGGTACACAGATACGCAGTATTTT. Its protein is CASSQELAGYTDTQYF.

The chain employs TRBV9 and TRBJ1-1, with D possibly TRBD1 on 5 matching bases. The germline V and J ends were trimmed by 2 bases and 1 base, with 9 bases remaining between them. Germline V gene data show CDR1 as SGDLS and CDR2 as YYNGEE. The CDR3 contains 14 residues. CDR3 protein: CASSVEGENTEAFF. CDR3 DNA sequence: TGTGCCAGCAGCGTGGAAGGGGAGAACACTGAAGCTTTCTTT. Complete variable domain (other parts from reference TRBV9 and TRBJ1-1): DSGVTQTPKHLITATGQRVTLRCSPRSGDLSVYWYQQSLDQGLQFLIQYYNGEERAKGNILERFSAQQFPDLHSELNLSSLELGDSALYFCASSVEGENTEAFFGQGTRLTVV.

This clone was detected once. The CDR3 reads CASSSAGSDTQYF. As DNA, the CDR3 is TGTGCCAGCAGTTCCGCCGGGTCAGATACGCAGTATTTT. This chain links TRBV6-5 with TRBJ2-3; no firm D call. The germline V and J ends were trimmed by 4 bases and 4 bases, with 9 bases remaining between them. The V gene's germline CDR1 is MNHEY and CDR2 SVGAGI. This CDR3 is built from 13 residues.

The chain recombines TRBV6-5 with TRBJ2-2, with unresolved D. V was shortened by 8 bases and J by 6 bases, with 13 bases between the two germline ends. The CDR3 is 13 residues long. Germline V gives CDR1 MNHEY, CDR2 SVGAGI. The CDR3 sequence: CASVAPFPGELFF. CDR3 in DNA: TGTGCCAGCGTGGCTCCCTTTCCCGGGGAGCTGTTTTTT.

The chain combines TRBV11-1 with TRBJ1-2; TRBD1 is a possible D gene (5 bases). The CDR3 runs 13 residues. V was shortened by 3 bases and J by 3 bases, with 8 bases between the two germline ends. CDR1 is SGHAT, CDR2 FQDESV, per germline (reference sequence). The CDR3 protein is CASSLEGDYGYTF. The CDR3 DNA sequence: TGTGCCAGCAGCTTGGAAGGGGACTATGGCTACACCTTC. Full variable domain (outside the CDR3, taken from reference TRBV11-1 and TRBJ1-2): EAEVAQSPRYKITEKSQAVAFWCDPISGHATLYWYRQILGQGPELLVQFQDESVVDDSQLPKDRFSAERLKGVDSTLKIQPAELGDSAMYLCASSLEGDYGYTFGSGTRLTVV.

V is TRBV10-3 and J is TRBJ1-5; 9 bases align to TRBD1. The CDR3 runs 15 residues. The trim removed 4 bases at V and 3 bases at J, leaving 4 bases unmatched. Germline values: CDR1 ENHRY, CDR2 SYGVKD. CDR3 protein: CAISGGQGYNQPQHF. CDR3 DNA: TGTGCCATCAGTGGGGGACAGGGATACAATCAGCCCCAGCATTTT.